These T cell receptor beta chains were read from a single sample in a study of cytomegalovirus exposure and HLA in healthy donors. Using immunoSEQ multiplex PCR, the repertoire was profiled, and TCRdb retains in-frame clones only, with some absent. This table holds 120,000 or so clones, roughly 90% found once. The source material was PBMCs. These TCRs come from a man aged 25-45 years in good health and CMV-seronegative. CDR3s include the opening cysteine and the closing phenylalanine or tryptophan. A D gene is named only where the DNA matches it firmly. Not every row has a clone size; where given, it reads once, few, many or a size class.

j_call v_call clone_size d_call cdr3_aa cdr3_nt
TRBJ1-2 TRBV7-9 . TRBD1 CASSPDRSGGYTF TGTGCCAGCAGCCCGGACAGGTCGGGTGGCTACACCTTC
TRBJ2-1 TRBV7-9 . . CGAKSGSYNEQFF TGTGGCGCAAAGAGCGGCTCCTACAATGAGCAGTTCTTC
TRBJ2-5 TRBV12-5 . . CASGLKLAVAEETQYF TGTGCTAGTGGTTTGAAACTAGCAGTTGCCGAAGAGACCCAGTACTTC
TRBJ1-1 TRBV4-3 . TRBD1 CASSQTVDRAEAFF TGCGCCAGCAGCCAAACAGTCGACAGGGCTGAAGCTTTCTTT
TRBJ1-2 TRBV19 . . CASSIDVPAYYGYTF TGTGCCAGTAGTATAGATGTTCCAGCGTACTATGGCTACACCTTC
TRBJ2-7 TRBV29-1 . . CSVPSMPGDKQYF TGCAGCGTTCCCTCCATGCCAGGGGACAAGCAGTACTTC
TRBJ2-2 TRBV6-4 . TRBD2 CASSPSGRTGELFF TGTGCCAGCAGTCCTAGCGGGAGGACCGGGGAGCTGTTTTTT
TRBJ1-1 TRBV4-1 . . CASSQEWAPSTEAFF TGCGCCAGCAGCCAAGAGTGGGCTCCGAGCACTGAAGCTTTCTTT
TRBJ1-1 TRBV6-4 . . CASSDGSNTEAFF TGTGCCAGCAGTGACGGCTCGAACACTGAAGCTTTCTTT
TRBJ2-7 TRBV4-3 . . CASSQAARRDSYEQYF TGCGCCAGCAGCCAAGCCGCCCGGCGGGACTCCTACGAGCAGTACTTC
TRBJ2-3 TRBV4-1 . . CASSQDGTDTQYF TGCGCCAGCAGCCAAGACGGCACAGATACGCAGTATTTT
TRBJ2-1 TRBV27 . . CASSTFLISREQFF TGTGCCAGCAGCACCTTCCTGATATCCAGAGAGCAGTTCTTC
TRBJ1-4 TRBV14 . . CASSQDLTLRREKLFF TGTGCCAGCAGCCAAGATCTCACCCTACGGAGGGAAAAACTGTTTTTT
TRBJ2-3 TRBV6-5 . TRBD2 CASRVAGYSTDTQYF TGTGCCAGCAGGGTAGCGGGATATAGCACAGATACGCAGTATTTT
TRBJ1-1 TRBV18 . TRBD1 CASSDVTGDFTEAFF TGTGCCAGCTCAGATGTGACAGGGGATTTCACTGAAGCTTTCTTT
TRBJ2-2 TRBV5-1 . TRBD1 CASSDASGQTGELFF TGCGCCAGCAGCGACGCCTCGGGACAGACCGGGGAGCTGTTTTTT
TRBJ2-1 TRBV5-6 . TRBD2 CASSLGTRGRRGYNEQFF TGTGCCAGCAGCTTAGGGACTAGAGGGCGGCGGGGCTACAATGAGCAGTTCTTC
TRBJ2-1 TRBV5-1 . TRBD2 CASSRGGASGSLHFYNEQFF TGCGCCAGCAGCCGCGGCGGGGCTAGCGGGAGTCTTCATTTCTACAATGAGCAGTTCTTC
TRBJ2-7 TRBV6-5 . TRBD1 CASQETGGSDEQYF TGTGCCAGTCAAGAGACAGGGGGAAGCGACGAGCAGTACTTC
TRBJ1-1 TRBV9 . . CASSVASGTEAFF TGTGCCAGCAGCGTAGCTTCGGGGACTGAAGCTTTCTTT
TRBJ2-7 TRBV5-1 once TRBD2 CASSPKRGRGNEQYF TGCGCCAGCAGTCCTAAGCGGGGCCGGGGGAACGAGCAGTACTTC
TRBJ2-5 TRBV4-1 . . CASSHRRSRDQETQYF TGCGCCAGCAGCCATCGTCGTAGCCGGGACCAAGAGACCCAGTACTTC
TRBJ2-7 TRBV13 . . CASSLGQDKSFF TGTGCCAGCAGCTTAGGACAAGACAAGTCCTTCTTC
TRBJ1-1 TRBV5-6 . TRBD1 CASSPGTGNTEAFF TGTGCCAGCAGCCCGGGGACAGGGAACACTGAAGCTTTCTTT
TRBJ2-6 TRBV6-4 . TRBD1 CASRETGAGANVLTF TGTGCCAGCAGAGAAACAGGGGCTGGGGCCAACGTCCTGACTTTC
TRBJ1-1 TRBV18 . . CASSALGAEAFF TGTGCCAGCTCAGCTTTGGGCGCTGAAGCTTTCTTT
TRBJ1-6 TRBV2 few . CASSDGSYNSPLHF TGTGCCAGCAGTGACGGCTCCTATAATTCACCCCTCCACTTT
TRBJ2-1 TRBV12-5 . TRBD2 CASGLVLKGGDEQFF TGTGCTAGTGGTTTGGTTCTGAAGGGAGGGGATGAGCAGTTCTTC
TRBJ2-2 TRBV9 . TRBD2 CASSATSGGNTGELFF TGTGCCAGCAGTGCAACTAGCGGCGGGAACACCGGGGAGCTGTTTTTT
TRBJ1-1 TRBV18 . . CASSPPFQGSEAFF TGTGCCAGCTCACCACCATTTCAGGGGTCTGAAGCTTTCTTT
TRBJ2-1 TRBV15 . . CATSRDPAYNEQFF TGTGCCACCAGCAGAGATCCTGCCTACAATGAGCAGTTCTTC